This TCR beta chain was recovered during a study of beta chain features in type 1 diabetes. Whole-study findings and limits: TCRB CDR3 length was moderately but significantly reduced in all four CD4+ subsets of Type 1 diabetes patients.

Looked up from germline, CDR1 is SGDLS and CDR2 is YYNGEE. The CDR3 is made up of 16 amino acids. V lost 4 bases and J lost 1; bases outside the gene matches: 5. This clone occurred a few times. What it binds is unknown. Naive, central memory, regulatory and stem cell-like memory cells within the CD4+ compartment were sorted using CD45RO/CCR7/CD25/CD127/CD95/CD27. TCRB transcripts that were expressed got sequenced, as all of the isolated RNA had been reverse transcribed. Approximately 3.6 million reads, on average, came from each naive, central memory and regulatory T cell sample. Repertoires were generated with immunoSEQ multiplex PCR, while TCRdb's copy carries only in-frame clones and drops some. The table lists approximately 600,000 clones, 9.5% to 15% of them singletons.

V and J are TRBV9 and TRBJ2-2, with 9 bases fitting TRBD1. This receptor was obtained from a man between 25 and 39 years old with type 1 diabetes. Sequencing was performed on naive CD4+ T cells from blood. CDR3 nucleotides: TGTGCCAGCAGCTCCTGGGACAGGGTGAACACCGGGGAGCTGTTTTTT. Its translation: CASSSWDRVNTGELFF.